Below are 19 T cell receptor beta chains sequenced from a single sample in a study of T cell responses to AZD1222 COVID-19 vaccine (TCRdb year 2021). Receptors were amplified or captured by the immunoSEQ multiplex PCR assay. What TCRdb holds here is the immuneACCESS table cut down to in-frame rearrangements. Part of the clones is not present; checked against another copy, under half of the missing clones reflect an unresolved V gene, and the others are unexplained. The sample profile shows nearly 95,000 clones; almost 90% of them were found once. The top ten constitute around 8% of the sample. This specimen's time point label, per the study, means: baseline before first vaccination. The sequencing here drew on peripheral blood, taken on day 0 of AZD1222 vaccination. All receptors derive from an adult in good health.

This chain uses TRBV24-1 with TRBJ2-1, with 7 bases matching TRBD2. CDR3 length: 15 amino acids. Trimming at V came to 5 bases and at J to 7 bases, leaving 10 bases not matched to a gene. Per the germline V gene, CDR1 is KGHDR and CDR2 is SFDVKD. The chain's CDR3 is CATSVRTGGWNEQFF. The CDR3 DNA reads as TGTGCCACCAGTGTACGGACCGGGGGGTGGAATGAGCAGTTCTTC.

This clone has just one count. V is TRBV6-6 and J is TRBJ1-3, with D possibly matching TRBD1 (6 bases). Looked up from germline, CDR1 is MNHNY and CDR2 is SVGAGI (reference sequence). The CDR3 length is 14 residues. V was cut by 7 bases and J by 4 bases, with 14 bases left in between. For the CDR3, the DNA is TGTGCCAGCACTCGTAGGGGGACCGGAAACACCATATATTTT. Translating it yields CASTRRGTGNTIYF.

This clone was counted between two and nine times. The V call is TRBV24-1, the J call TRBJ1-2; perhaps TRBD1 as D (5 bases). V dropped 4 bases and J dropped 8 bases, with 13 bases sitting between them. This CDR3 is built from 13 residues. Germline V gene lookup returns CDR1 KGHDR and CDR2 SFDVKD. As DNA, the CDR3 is TGTGCCACCAGTGAGGGGGACGTTAGAGGCTACACCTTC. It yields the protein CATSEGDVRGYTF.

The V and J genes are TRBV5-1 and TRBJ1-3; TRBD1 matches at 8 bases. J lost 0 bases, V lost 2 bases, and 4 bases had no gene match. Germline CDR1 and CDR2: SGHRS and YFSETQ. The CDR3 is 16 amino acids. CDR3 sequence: CASSLPGTGSGNTIYF. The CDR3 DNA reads TGCGCCAGCAGCTTACCCGGGACAGGCTCTGGAAACACCATATATTTT.

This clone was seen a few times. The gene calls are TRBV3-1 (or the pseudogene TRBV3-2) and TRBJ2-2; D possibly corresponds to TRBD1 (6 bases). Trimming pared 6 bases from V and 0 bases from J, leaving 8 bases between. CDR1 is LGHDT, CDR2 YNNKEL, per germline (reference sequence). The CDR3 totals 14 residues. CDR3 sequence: CASSRTANTGELFF. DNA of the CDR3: TGTGCCAGCAGTCGGACAGCGAACACCGGGGAGCTGTTTTTT.

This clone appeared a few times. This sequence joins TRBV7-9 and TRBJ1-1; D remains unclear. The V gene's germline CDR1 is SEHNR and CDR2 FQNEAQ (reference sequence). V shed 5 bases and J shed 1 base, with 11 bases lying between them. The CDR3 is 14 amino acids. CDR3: CASSSQNPNTEAFF. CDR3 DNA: TGTGCCAGCAGCAGCCAGAACCCGAACACTGAAGCTTTCTTT.

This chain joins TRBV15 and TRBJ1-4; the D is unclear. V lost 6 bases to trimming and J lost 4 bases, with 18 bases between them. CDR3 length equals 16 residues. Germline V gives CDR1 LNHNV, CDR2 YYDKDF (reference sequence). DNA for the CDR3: TGTGCCACCAGTGGTGTGGGAACAGCACGTAATGAAAAACTGTTTTTT. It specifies CATSGVGTARNEKLFF.

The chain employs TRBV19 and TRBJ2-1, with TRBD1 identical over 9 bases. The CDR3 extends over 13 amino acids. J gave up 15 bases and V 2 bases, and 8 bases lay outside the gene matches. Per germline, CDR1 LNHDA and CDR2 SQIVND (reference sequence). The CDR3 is CASSIFLGQGPFF. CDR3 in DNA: TGTGCCAGTAGTATATTCCTGGGACAGGGACCGTTCTTC.

The CDR3 DNA follows: TGTGCCAGCAGCTTTACCCGGGTCCCAAACCTCTACGAGCAGTACTTC. It translates to CASSFTRVPNLYEQYF. The chain is built from TRBV11-2 and TRBJ2-7; D gene ambiguous. The germline V gene has CDR1 SGHAT and CDR2 FQNNGV. V was cut by 3 bases and J by 3 bases, with 18 bases left in between. The CDR3 has 16 amino acids.

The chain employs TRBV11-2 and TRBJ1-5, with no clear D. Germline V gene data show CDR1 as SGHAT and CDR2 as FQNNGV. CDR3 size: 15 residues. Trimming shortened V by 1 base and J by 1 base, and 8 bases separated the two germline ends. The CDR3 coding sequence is TGTGCCAGCAGCTTAGGATTTGCCAGCAATCAGCCCCAGCATTTT. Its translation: CASSLGFASNQPQHF.

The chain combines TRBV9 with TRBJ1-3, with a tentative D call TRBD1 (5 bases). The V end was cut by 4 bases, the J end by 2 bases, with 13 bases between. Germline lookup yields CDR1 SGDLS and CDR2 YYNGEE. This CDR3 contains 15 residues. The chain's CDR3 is CASSPGGRPGNTIYF. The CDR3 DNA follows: TGTGCCAGCAGCCCGGGGGGGAGACCTGGAAACACCATATATTTT.

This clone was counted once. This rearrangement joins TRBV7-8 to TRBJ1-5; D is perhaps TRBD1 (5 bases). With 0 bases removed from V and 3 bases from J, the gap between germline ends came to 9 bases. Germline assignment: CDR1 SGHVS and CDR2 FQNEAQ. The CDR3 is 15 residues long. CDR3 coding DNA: TGTGCCAGCAGCTTAGCGGGGGGTAACAATCAGCCCCAGCATTTT. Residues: CASSLAGGNNQPQHF.

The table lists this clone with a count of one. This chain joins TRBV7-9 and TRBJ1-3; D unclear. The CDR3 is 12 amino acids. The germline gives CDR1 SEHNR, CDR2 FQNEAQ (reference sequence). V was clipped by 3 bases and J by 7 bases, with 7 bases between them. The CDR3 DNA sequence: TGTGCCAGCAGCTTTTCGGAGAACACCATATATTTT. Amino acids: CASSFSENTIYF.

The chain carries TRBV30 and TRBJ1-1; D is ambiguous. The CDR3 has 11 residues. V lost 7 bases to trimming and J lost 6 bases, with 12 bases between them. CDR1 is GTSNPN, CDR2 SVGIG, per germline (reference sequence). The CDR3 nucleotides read TGTGCCTCCTCTGACTTCGCTGAAGCTTTCTTT. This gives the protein CASSDFAEAFF.

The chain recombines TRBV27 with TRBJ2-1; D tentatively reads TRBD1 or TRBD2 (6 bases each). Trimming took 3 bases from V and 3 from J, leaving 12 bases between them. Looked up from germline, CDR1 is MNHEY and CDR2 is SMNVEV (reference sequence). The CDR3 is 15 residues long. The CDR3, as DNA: TGTGCCAGCAGTTTGTCGGGGGCCAGCTACAATGAGCAGTTCTTC. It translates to CASSLSGASYNEQFF.

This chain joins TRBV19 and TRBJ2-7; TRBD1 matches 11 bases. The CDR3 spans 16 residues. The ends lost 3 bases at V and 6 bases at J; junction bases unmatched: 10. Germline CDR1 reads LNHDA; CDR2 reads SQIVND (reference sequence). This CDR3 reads CASSIGAPGQGGEQYF. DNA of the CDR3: TGTGCCAGTAGTATCGGGGCTCCGGGACAGGGGGGCGAGCAGTACTTC.

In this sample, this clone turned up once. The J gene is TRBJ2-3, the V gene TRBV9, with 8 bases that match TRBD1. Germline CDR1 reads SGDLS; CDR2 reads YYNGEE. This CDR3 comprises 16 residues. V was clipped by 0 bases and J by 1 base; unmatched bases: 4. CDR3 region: CASSVEGTGRTDTQYF. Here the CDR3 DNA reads TGTGCCAGCAGCGTAGAGGGGACAGGTCGCACAGATACGCAGTATTTT.

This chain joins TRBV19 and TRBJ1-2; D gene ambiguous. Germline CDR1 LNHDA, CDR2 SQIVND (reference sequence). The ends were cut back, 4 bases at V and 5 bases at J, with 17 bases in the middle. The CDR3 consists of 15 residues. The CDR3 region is CASSNPTDPLYGYTF. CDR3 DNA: TGTGCCAGTAGTAACCCGACGGATCCTTTGTATGGCTACACCTTC.

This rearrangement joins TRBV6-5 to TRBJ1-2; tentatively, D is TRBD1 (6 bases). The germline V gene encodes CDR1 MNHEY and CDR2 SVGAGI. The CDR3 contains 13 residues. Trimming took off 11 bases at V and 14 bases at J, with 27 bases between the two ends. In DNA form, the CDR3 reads TGTGCCTCTTACCAGGGGACCGCGGAGGGCCGGACCTTC. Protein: CASYQGTAEGRTF.